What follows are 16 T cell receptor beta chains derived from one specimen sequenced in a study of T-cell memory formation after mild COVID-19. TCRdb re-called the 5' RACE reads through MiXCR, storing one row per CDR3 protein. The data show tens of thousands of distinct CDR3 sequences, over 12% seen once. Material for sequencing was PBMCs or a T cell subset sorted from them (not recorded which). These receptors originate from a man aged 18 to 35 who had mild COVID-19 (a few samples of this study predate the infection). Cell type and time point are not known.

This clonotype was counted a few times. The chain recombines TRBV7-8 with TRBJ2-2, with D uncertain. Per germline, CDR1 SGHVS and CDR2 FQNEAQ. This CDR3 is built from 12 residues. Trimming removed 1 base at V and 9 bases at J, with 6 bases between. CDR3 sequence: CASSLGPRELFF. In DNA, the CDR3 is TGTGCCAGCAGCTTAGGACCCCGGGAGCTGTTTTTT.

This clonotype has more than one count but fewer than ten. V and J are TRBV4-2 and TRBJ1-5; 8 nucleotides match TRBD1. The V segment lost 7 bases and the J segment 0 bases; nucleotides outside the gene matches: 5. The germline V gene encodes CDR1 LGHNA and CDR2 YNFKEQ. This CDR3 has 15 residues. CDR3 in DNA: TGTGCCAGCAAGACAGGGGCATATAGCAATCAGCCCCAGCATTTT. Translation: CASKTGAYSNQPQHF.

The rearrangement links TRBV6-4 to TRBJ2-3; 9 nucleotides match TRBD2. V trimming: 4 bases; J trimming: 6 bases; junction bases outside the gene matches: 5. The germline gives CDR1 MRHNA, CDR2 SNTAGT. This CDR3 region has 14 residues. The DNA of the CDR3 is TGTGCCAGCAGTGTCCTAGCGGGGTCCGATACGCAGTATTTT. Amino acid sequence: CASSVLAGSDTQYF.

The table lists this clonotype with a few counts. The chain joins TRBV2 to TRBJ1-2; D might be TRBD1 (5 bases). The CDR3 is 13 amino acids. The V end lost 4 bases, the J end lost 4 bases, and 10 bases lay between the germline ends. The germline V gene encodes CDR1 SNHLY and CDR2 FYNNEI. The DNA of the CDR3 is TGTGCCAGCAGTGCGGGGGGTGGCTATGGCTACACCTTC. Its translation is CASSAGGGYGYTF.

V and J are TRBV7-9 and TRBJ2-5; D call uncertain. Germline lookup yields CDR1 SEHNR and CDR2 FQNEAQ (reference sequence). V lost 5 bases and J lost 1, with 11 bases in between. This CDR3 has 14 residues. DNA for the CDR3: TGTGCCAGCAGCCCGGAGAGGCCCCAAGAGACCCAGTACTTC. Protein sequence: CASSPERPQETQYF.

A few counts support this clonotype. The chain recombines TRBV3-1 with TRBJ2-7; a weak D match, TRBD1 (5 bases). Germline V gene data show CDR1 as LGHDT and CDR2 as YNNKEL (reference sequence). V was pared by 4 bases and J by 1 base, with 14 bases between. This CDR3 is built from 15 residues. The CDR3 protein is CASSPGFSISYEQYV. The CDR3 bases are TGTGCCAGCAGCCCAGGGTTTTCGATTTCCTACGAGCAGTACGTC.

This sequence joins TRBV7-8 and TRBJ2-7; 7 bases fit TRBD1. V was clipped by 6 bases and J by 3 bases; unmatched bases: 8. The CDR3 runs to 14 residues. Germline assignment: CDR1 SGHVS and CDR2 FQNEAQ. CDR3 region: CASSLGQGDYEQYV. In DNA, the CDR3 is TGTGCCAGCAGTCTAGGGCAGGGGGACTACGAGCAGTACGTC.

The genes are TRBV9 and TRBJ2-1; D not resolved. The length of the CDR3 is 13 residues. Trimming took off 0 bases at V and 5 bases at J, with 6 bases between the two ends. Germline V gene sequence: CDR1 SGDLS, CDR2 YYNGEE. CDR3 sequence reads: CASSVGGDNEQFF. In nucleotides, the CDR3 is TGTGCCAGCAGCGTAGGCGGCGACAATGAGCAGTTCTTC.

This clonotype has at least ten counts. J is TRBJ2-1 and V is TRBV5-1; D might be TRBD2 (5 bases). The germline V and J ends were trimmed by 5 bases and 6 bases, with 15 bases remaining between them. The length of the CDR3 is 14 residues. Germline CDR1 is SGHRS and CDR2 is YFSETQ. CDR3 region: CASRGVEGFNEQFF. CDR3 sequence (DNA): TGCGCCAGCAGGGGAGTCGAAGGATTCAATGAGCAGTTCTTC.

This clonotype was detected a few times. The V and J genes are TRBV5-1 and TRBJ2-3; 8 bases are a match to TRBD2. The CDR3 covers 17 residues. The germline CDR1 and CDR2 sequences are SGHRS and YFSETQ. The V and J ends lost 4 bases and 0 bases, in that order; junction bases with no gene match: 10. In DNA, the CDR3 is TGCGCCAGCAGCCGGGAGGGAGAAAATCTGAGCACAGATACGCAGTATTTT. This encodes CASSREGENLSTDTQYF.

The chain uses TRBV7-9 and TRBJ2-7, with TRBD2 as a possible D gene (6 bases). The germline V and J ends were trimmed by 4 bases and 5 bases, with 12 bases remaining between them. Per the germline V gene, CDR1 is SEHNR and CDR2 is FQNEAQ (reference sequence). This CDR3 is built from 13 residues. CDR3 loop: CASSSPGEDEQYV. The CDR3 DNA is TGTGCCAGCAGCTCCCCGGGAGAGGACGAGCAGTACGTC.

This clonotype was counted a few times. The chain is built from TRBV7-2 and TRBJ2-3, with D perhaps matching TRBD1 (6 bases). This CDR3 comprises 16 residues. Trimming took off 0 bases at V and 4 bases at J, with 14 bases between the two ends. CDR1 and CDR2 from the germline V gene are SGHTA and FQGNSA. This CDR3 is CASSLAVWAGADTQYF. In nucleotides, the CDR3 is TGTGCCAGCAGCTTAGCGGTATGGGCAGGGGCAGATACGCAGTATTTT.

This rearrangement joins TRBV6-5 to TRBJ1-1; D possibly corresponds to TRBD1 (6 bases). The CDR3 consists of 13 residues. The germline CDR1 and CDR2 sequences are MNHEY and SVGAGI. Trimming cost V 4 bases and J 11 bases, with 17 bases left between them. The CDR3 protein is CASSLGGLVSAFF. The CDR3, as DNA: TGTGCCAGCAGTTTGGGGGGCCTGGTCTCGGCTTTCTTT.

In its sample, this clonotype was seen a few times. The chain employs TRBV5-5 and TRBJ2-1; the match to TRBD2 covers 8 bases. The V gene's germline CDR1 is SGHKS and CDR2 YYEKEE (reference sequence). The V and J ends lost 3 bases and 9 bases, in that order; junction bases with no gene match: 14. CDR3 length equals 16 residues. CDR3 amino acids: CASSSLGLGKFGEQFF. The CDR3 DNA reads TGTGCCAGCAGCTCCCTGGGACTAGGGAAGTTCGGTGAGCAGTTCTTC.

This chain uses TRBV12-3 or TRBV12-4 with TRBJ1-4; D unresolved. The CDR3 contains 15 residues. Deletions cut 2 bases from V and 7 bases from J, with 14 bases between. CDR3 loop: CASSLHGRLSEKLFF. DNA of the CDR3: TGTGCCAGCAGTTTACATGGCAGGTTGAGTGAAAAACTGTTTTTT.

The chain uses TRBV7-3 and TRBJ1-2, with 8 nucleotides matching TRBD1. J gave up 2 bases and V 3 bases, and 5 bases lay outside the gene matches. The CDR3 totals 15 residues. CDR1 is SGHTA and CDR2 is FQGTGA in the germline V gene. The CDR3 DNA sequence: TGTGCCAGCAGCTTGTACCAGGGGGCGAACTATGGCTACACCTTC. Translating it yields CASSLYQGANYGYTF.